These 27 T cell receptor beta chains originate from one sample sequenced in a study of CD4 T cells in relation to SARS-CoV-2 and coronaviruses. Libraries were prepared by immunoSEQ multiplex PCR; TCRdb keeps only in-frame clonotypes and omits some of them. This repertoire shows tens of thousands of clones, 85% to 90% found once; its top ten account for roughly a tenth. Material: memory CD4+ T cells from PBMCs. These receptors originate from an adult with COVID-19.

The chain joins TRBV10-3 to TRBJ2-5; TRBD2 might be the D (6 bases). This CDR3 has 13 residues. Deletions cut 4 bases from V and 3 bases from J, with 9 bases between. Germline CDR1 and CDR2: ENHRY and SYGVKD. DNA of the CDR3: TGTGCCATCAGTGGGCGGGACGAAGAGACCCAGTACTTC. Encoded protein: CAISGRDEETQYF.

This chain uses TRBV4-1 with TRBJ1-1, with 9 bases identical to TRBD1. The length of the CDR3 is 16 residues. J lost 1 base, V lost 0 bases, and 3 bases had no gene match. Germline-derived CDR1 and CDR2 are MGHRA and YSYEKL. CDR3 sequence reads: CASSQDPGQGNTEAFF. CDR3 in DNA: TGCGCCAGCAGCCAAGATCCGGGACAGGGGAACACTGAAGCTTTCTTT.

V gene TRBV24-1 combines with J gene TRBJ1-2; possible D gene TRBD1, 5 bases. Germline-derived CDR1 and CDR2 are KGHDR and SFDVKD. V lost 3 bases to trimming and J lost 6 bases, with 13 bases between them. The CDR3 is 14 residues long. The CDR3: CATSDTLDSNGYTF. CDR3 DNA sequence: TGTGCCACCAGTGATACCCTTGACAGTAATGGCTACACCTTC.

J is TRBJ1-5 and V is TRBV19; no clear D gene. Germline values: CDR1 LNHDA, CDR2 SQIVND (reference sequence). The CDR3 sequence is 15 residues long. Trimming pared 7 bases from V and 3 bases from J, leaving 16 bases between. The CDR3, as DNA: TGTGCCAGTACGCATGGGGATAGGGCCAATCAGCCCCAGCATTTT. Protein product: CASTHGDRANQPQHF.

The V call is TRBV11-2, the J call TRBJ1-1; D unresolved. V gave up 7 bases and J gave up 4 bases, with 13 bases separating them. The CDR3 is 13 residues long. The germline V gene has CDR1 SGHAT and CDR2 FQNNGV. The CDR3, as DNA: TGTGCCAGCAAAACTCCCGGGAGCACTGAAGCTTTCTTT. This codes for CASKTPGSTEAFF.

The CDR3 DNA reads TGTGCCAGCAGCTTAGGGACGGCGTCCTACAATGAGCAGTTCTTC. Encoded protein: CASSLGTASYNEQFF. The gene calls are TRBV13 and TRBJ2-1, with D unresolved. Trimming took 0 bases from V and 1 from J, leaving 7 bases between them. The germline V gene has CDR1 PRHDT and CDR2 FYEKMQ (reference sequence). This CDR3 has 15 amino acids.

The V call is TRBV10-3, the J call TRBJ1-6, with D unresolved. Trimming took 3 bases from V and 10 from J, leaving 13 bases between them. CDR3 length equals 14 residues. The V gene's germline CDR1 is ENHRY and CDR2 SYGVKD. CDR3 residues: CAISEPSEESPLHF. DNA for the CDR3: TGTGCCATCAGTGAACCCTCTGAGGAGTCACCCCTCCACTTT.

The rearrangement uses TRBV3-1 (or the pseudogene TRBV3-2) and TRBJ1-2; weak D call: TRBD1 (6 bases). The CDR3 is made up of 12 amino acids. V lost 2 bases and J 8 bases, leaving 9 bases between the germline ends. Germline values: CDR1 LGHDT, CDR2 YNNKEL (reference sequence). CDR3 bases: TGTGCCAGCAGCCAACGGGGGCTAGGCTACACCTTC. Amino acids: CASSQRGLGYTF.

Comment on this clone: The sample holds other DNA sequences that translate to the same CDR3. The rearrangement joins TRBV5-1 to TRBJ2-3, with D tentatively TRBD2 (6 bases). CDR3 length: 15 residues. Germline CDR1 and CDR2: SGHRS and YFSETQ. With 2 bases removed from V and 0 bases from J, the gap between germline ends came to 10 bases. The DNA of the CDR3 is TGCGCCAGCAGCTTAAGGGGACTTAGCACAGATACGCAGTATTTT. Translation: CASSLRGLSTDTQYF.

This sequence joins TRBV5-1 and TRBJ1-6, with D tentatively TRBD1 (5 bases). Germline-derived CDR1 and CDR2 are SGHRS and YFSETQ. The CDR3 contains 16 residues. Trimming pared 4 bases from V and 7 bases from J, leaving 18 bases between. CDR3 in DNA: TGCGCCAGCAGCCCGGGGACGGCAATAGGGAATTCACCCCTCCACTTT. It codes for CASSPGTAIGNSPLHF.

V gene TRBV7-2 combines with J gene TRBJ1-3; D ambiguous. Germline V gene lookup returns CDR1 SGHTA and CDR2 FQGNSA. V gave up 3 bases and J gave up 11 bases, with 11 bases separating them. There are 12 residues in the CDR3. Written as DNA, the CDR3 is TGTGCCAGCAGCTTCCAGCTCCTACCCATATATTTT. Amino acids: CASSFQLLPIYF.

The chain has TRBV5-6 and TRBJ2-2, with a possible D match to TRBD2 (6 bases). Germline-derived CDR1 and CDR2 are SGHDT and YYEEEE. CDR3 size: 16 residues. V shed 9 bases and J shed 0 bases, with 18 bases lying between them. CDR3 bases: TGTGCCACCCTAGACGGCGGCGGGGCGAACACCGGGGAGCTGTTTTTT. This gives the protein CATLDGGGANTGELFF. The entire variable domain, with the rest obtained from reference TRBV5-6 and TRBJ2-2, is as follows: DAGVTQSPTHLIKTRGQQVTLRCSPKSGHDTVSWYQQALGQGPQFIFQYYEEEERQRGNFPDRFSGHQFPNYSSELNVNALLLGDSALYLCATLDGGGANTGELFFGEGSRLTVL.

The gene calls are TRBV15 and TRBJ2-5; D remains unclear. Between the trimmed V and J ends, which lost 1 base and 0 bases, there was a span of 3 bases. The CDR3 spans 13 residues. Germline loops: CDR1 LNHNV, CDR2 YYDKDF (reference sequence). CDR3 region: CATSRGDQETQYF. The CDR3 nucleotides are TGTGCCACCAGCAGAGGGGACCAAGAGACCCAGTACTTC.

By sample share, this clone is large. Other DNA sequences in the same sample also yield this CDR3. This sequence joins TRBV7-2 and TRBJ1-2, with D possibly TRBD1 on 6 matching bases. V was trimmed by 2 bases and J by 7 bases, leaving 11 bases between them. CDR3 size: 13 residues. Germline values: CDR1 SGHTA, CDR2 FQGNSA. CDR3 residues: CASSLSGVGGYTF. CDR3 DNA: TGTGCCAGCAGCTTATCAGGGGTTGGTGGCTACACCTTC.

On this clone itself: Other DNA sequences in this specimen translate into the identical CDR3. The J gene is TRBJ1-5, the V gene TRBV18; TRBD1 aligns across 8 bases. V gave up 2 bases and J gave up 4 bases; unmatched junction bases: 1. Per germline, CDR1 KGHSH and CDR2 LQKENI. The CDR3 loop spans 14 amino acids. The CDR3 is CASSPGTGNQPQHF. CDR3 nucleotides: TGTGCCAGCTCACCAGGGACAGGTAATCAGCCCCAGCATTTT.

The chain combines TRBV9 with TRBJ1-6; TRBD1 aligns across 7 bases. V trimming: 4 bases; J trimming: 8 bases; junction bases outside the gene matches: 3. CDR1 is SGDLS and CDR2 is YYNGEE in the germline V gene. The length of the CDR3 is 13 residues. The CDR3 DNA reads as TGTGCCAGCAGCCGAGGGACAGATTCACCCCTCCACTTT. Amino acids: CASSRGTDSPLHF.

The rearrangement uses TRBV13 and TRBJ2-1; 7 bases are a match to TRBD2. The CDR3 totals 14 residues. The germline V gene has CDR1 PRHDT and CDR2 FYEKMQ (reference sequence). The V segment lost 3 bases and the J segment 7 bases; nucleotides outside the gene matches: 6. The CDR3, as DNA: TGTGCCAGCAGCTTTGCCAGCGGGGTAAATGAGCAGTTCTTC. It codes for CASSFASGVNEQFF.

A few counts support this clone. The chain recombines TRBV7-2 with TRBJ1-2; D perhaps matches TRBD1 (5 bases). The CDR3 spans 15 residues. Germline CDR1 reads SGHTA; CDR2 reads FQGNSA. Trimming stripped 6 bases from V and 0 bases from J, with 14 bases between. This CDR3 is CASRTGGVANYGYTF. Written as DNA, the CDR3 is TGTGCCAGCAGAACCGGGGGGGTGGCTAACTATGGCTACACCTTC.

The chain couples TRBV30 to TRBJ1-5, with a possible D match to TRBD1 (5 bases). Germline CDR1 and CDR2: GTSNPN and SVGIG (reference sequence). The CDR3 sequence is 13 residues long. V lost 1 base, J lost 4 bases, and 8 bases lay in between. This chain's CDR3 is CAWSGKGNQPQHF. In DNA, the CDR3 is TGTGCCTGGAGTGGCAAGGGGAATCAGCCCCAGCATTTT.

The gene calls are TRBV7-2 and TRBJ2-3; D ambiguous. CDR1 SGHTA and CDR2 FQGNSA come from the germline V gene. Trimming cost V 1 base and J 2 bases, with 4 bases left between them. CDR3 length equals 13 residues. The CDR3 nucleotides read TGTGCCAGCAGCTTAGGACCCACAGATACGCAGTATTTT. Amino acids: CASSLGPTDTQYF. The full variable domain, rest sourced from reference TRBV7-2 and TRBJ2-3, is GAGVSQSPSNKVTEKGKDVELRCDPISGHTALYWYRQSLGQGLEFLIYFQGNSAPDKSGLPSDRFSAERTGGSVSTLTIQRTQQEDSAVYLCASSLGPTDTQYFGPGTRLTVL.

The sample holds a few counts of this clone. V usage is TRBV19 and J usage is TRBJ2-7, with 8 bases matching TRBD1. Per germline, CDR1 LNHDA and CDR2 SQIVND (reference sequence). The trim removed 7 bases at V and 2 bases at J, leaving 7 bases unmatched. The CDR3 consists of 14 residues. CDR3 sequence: CASTRGQGPYEQYF. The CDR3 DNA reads TGTGCCAGTACCCGCGGACAGGGTCCCTACGAGCAGTACTTC.

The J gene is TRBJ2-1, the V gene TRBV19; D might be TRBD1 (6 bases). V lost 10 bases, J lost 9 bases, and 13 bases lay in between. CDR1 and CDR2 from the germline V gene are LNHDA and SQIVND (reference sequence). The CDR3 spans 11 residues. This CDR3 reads CATRRGGEQFF. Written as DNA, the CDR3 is TGTGCCACCCGTCGAGGGGGTGAGCAGTTCTTC.

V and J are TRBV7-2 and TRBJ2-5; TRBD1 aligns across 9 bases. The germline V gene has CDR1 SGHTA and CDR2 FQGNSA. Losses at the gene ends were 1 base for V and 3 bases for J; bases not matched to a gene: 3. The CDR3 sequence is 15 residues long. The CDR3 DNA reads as TGTGCCAGCAGCTTAGGGGACAGGGTGAAAGAGACCCAGTACTTC. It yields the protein CASSLGDRVKETQYF.

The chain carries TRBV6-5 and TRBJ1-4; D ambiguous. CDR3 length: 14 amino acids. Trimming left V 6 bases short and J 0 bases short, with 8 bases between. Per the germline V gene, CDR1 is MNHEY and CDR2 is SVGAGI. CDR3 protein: CASSTGATNEKLFF. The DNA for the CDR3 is TGTGCCAGCAGCACGGGAGCAACTAATGAAAAACTGTTTTTT.

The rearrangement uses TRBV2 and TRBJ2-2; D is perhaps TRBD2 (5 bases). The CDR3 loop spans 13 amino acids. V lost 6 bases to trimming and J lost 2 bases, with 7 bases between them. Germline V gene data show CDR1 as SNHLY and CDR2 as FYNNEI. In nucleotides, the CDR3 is TGTGCCAGCAGACGGGAAAACACCGGGGAGCTGTTTTTT. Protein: CASRRENTGELFF.

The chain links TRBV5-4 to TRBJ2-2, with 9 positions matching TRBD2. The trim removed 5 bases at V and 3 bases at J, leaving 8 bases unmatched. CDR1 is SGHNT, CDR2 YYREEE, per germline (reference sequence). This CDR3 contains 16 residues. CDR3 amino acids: CASRRRVAGDTGELFF. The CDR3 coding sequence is TGTGCCAGCAGACGTCGGGTAGCGGGGGACACCGGGGAGCTGTTTTTT.

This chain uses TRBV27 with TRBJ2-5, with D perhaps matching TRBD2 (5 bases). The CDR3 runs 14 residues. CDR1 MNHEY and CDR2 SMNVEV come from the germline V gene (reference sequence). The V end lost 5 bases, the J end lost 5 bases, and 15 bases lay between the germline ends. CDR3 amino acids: CASSDRTVRETQYF. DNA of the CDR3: TGTGCCAGCAGTGATAGGACTGTACGGGAGACCCAGTACTTC.